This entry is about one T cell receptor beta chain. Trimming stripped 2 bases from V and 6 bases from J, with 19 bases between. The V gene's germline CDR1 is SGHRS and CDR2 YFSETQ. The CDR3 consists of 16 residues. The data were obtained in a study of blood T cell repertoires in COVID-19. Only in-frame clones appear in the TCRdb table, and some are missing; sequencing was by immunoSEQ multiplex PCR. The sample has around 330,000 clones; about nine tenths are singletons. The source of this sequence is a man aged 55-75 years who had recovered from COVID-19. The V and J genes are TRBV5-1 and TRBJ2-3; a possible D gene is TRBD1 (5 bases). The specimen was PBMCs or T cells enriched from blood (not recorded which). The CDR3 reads CASSFTTGEGADTQYF. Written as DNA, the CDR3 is TGCGCCAGCAGCTTTACCACAGGCGAAGGGGCGGATACGCAGTATTTT.